These 16 T cell receptor beta chains were sequenced from one sample in a study of CD8+ T cells in alopecia areata. Extracted from the samples, RNA was reverse transcribed into cDNA to serve as the sequencing template. Generated by immunoSEQ multiplex PCR, the TCRdb table keeps only in-frame clones and is missing some. The table includes approximately 100,000 clones, around 59% detected once. Sample: CD4+ T cells sorted from blood. These receptors were collected from a human donor in good health.

This chain uses TRBV13 with TRBJ2-5; D is perhaps TRBD1 or TRBD2 (6 bases each). The ends were cut back, 5 bases at V and 1 base at J, with 17 bases in the middle. CDR1 is PRHDT and CDR2 is FYEKMQ in the germline V gene (reference sequence). CDR3 length equals 16 residues. Here the CDR3 DNA reads TGTGCCAGCAGCCTCCGACTAGGGGGGATCCAAGAGACCCAGTACTTC. It encodes CASSLRLGGIQETQYF.

This chain connects TRBV15 to TRBJ2-5, with a tentative D call TRBD2 (7 bases). The V and J ends lost 0 bases and 5 bases respectively, with 13 bases between them. Germline-derived CDR1 and CDR2 are LNHNV and YYDKDF (reference sequence). CDR3 length: 15 amino acids. This CDR3 reads CATSRDRGAGETQYF. The CDR3 nucleotides are TGTGCCACCAGCAGAGACCGGGGGGCGGGGGAGACCCAGTACTTC.

This rearrangement joins TRBV7-2 to TRBJ2-7; D gene uncertain. The germline V and J ends were trimmed by 5 bases and 3 bases, with 8 bases remaining between them. Germline V CDR1 and CDR2: SGHTA, FQGNSA. The CDR3 has 12 residues. The CDR3 region is CASSLSNYEQYF. The CDR3 bases are TGTGCCAGCAGCCTCTCCAACTACGAGCAGTACTTC.

This clone was counted only a few times. The gene calls are TRBV7-8 and TRBJ2-2; no clear D gene. Germline V lookup: CDR1 SGHVS, CDR2 FQNEAQ. Trimming took 2 bases from V and 0 from J, leaving 10 bases between them. This CDR3 contains 16 residues. CDR3: CASSLRRGPNTGELFF. The CDR3 DNA sequence: TGTGCCAGCAGCTTAAGGCGTGGCCCGAACACCGGGGAGCTGTTTTTT.

This chain uses TRBV5-6 with TRBJ2-7, with 10 bases lining up with TRBD1. Germline values: CDR1 SGHDT, CDR2 YYEEEE. V lost 4 bases and J lost 5; bases outside the gene matches: 9. The CDR3 is made up of 15 amino acids. The CDR3 nucleotides read TGTGCCAGCAGCCCCCTAGGGACAGGGGTCCACGAGCAGTACTTC. Translation gives CASSPLGTGVHEQYF.

The table lists this clone with a count of one. This chain connects TRBV11-2 to TRBJ1-5; D is possibly TRBD1 (5 bases). V lost 3 bases and J 7 bases, leaving 13 bases between the germline ends. CDR1 SGHAT and CDR2 FQNNGV come from the germline V gene. The CDR3 spans 14 residues. The chain's CDR3 is CASSFSGRGQPQHF. The CDR3 bases are TGTGCCAGCAGCTTCTCCGGGCGGGGGCAGCCCCAGCATTTT.

This clone was recorded once. The chain has TRBV15 and TRBJ2-2, with D perhaps given as TRBD1 or TRBD2 (5 bases each). Germline V gives CDR1 LNHNV, CDR2 YYDKDF (reference sequence). This CDR3 is 13 amino acids long. V lost 4 bases and J lost 6, with 9 bases in between. CDR3 sequence reads: CATSTRGAGELFF. The CDR3 nucleotides are TGTGCCACCAGCACCCGAGGGGCCGGGGAGCTGTTTTTT. Variable domain in full (rest from reference TRBV15 and TRBJ2-2): DAMVIQNPRYQVTQFGKPVTLSCSQTLNHNVMYWYQQKSSQAPKLLFHYYDKDFNNEADTPDNFQSRRPNTSFCFLDIRSPGLGDTAMYLCATSTRGAGELFFGEGSRLTVL.

This clone has only a few counts. The rearrangement uses TRBV5-1 and TRBJ2-1; TRBD2 matches 7 bases. V gave up 2 bases and J gave up 6 bases; unmatched junction bases: 2. Germline CDR1 and CDR2: SGHRS and YFSETQ. This CDR3 has 13 amino acids. In nucleotides, the CDR3 is TGCGCCAGCAGCTTTCCGGGGGGCAATGAGCAGTTCTTC. Translated: CASSFPGGNEQFF.

The table lists this clone with a count of one. The chain is built from TRBV29-1 and TRBJ1-2, with D unresolved. The germline V gene has CDR1 SQVTM and CDR2 ANQGSEA. The length of the CDR3 is 11 residues. The ends were cut back, 3 bases at V and 2 bases at J, with 4 bases in the middle. Here the CDR3 reads CSVDDNYGYTF. Here the CDR3 DNA reads TGCAGCGTTGACGACAACTATGGCTACACCTTC.

The CDR3 nucleotides read TGCGCCAGCAGCTTAACGGGGGAAGAGACCCAGTACTTC. This codes for CASSLTGEETQYF. The chain couples TRBV5-1 to TRBJ2-5, with a possible D match to TRBD2 (6 bases). This CDR3 is built from 13 residues. Germline values: CDR1 SGHRS, CDR2 YFSETQ. Between the trimmed V and J ends, which lost 2 bases and 3 bases, there was a span of 8 bases. The whole variable domain, filled in from reference TRBV5-1 and TRBJ2-5, reads KAGVTQTPRYLIKTRGQQVTLSCSPISGHRSVSWYQQTPGQGLQFLFEYFSETQRNKGNFPGRFSGRQFSNSRSEMNVSTLELGDSALYLCASSLTGEETQYFGPGTRLLVL.

The rearrangement links TRBV5-1 to TRBJ1-1; 11 bases line up with TRBD1. The CDR3 consists of 15 residues. Germline lookup yields CDR1 SGHRS and CDR2 YFSETQ. V was clipped by 4 bases and J by 4 bases; unmatched bases: 6. The CDR3 nucleotides are TGCGCCAGCAGCAGTGGACAGGGGGCGGGCACTGAAGCTTTCTTT. Protein sequence: CASSSGQGAGTEAFF. Complete variable domain (other parts from reference TRBV5-1 and TRBJ1-1): KAGVTQTPRYLIKTRGQQVTLSCSPISGHRSVSWYQQTPGQGLQFLFEYFSETQRNKGNFPGRFSGRQFSNSRSEMNVSTLELGDSALYLCASSSGQGAGTEAFFGQGTRLTVV.

The chain has TRBV4-3 and TRBJ2-4; 7 bases line up with TRBD1. This CDR3 is built from 15 residues. J lost 2 bases, V lost 1 base, and 2 bases had no gene match. The germline V gene encodes CDR1 LGHNA and CDR2 YSLEER. The CDR3 DNA follows: TGCGCCAGCAGCCAAGGGGGACAGACCAAAAACATTCAGTACTTC. Amino acid sequence: CASSQGGQTKNIQYF.

V usage is TRBV15 and J usage is TRBJ1-3; no clear D gene. CDR1 is LNHNV, CDR2 YYDKDF, per germline (reference sequence). This CDR3 region has 17 residues. V was pared by 2 bases and J by 0 bases, with 14 bases between. The CDR3 coding sequence is TGTGCCACCAGCAGATCCGCGTCTTTCCACTCTGGAAACACCATATATTTT. Its protein product is CATSRSASFHSGNTIYF.

This clone was recorded a few times. V usage is TRBV27 and J usage is TRBJ2-1; 9 nucleotides align to TRBD1. Trimming at V came to 6 bases and at J to 9 bases, leaving 9 bases not matched to a gene. Germline CDR1 is MNHEY and CDR2 is SMNVEV (reference sequence). The CDR3 has 14 residues. The chain's CDR3 is CASSRDRVLSEQFF. The CDR3 coding sequence is TGTGCCAGCAGCCGGGACAGGGTATTAAGTGAGCAGTTCTTC.

The genes are TRBV6-6 and TRBJ2-5; TRBD2 might be the D (6 bases). Trimming took 0 bases from V and 5 from J, leaving 10 bases between them. Per germline, CDR1 MNHNY and CDR2 SVGAGI (reference sequence). The length of the CDR3 is 14 residues. CDR3 in amino acids: CASSYSEGYETQYF. CDR3 nucleotide sequence: TGTGCCAGCAGTTACTCGGAGGGCTACGAGACCCAGTACTTC.

This chain connects TRBV19 to TRBJ2-1; no reliable D call. This CDR3 is 12 amino acids long. Trimming left V 3 bases short and J 5 bases short, with 5 bases between. Germline CDR1 LNHDA, CDR2 SQIVND (reference sequence). The CDR3: CASSILNNEQFF. In DNA, the CDR3 is TGTGCCAGTAGTATCCTGAACAATGAGCAGTTCTTC. Based on the CDR3 plus reference TRBV19 and TRBJ2-1, the full variable domain is DGGITQSPKYLFRKEGQNVTLSCEQNLNHDAMYWYRQDPGQGLRLIYYSQIVNDFQKGDIAEGYSVSREKKESFPLTVTSAQKNPTAFYLCASSILNNEQFFGPGTRLTVL.